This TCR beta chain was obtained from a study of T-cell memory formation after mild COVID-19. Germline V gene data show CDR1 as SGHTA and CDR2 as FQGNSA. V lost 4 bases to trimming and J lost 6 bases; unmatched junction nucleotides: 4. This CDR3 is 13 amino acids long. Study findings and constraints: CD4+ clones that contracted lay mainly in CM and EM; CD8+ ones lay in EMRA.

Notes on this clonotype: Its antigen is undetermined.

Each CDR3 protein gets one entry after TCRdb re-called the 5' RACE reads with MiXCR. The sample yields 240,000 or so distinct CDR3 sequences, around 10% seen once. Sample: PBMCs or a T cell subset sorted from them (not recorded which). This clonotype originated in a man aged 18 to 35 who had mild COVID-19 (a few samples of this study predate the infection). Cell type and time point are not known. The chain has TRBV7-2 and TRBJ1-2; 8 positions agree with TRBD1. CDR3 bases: TGTGCCAGCAGCTCGGACAGGGACCATGGCTACACCTTC. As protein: CASSSDRDHGYTF. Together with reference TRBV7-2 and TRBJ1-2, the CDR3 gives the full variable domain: GAGVSQSPSNKVTEKGKDVELRCDPISGHTALYWYRQSLGQGLEFLIYFQGNSAPDKSGLPSDRFSAERTGGSVSTLTIQRTQQEDSAVYLCASSSDRDHGYTFGSGTRLTVV.